The sequence of this T cell receptor beta chain was determined in a study of blood T cell repertoires in COVID-19. At the level of the study: Donors in the United States, Italy and Spain gave samples during acute or convalescent COVID-19.

Original processing notes: The assay estimated nucleated cells by amplifying reference gene primers. Sequenced by immunoSEQ multiplex PCR; TCRdb stores in-frame clones only, minus some. That table supplies the V and J calls and clone size; D and trimming were determined from the DNA. In the table there are about 200,000 clones, 65% to 85% of which are singletons. The CDR3 spans 17 residues. V shed 5 bases, J shed 7 bases, and the junction held 10 bases outside the gene matches. CDR1 is SEHNR and CDR2 is FQNEAQ in the germline V gene (reference sequence). In this sample, this clone turned up a few times. Recruitment covered roughly 22 US areas and drew participants whose ages spanned about 18 to 89 years. Which cohort a participant joined came from the clinical history participants gave.

This TCR was recovered from a woman between 35 and 50 years old with acute COVID-19. Material: PBMCs or T cells enriched from blood (not recorded which). The chain has TRBV7-9 and TRBJ2-2, with TRBD2 identical over 13 bases. CDR3 region: CASSLGLAGVSNGELFF. The CDR3 coding sequence is TGTGCCAGCAGCCTTGGACTAGCGGGAGTATCAAACGGGGAGCTGTTTTTT.